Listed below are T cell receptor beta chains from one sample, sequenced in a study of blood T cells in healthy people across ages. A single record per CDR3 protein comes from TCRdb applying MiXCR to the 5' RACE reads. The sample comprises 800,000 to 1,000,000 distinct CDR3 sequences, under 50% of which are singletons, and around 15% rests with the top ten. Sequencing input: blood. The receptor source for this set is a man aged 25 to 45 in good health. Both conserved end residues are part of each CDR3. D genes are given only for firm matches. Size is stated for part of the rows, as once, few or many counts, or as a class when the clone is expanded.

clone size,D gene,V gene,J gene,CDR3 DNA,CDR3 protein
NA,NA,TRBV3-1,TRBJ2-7,TGTGCCAGCAGCCAGGCTGGGGGCGGGCGCGAGCAGTACTTC,CASSQAGGGREQYF
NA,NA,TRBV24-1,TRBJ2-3,TGTGCCACCAGTGATGCCCTCGTGGGAAGCACAGGTACGCAGTATTTT,CATSDALVGSTGTQYF
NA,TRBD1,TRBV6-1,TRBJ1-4,TGTGCCAGCTCGGGACAGCTTGCAACTAATGAAAAACTGTTTTTT,CASSGQLATNEKLFF
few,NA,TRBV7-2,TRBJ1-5,TGTGCCAGCAGCTCCAGAGGAGGGGGATTTAGCAATCAGCCCCAGCATTTT,CASSSRGGGFSNQPQHF
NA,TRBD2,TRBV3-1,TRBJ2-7,TGTGCCAGCAGCCAAGGGAGGACTAGGCCGAGCGAGCAGTACTTC,CASSQGRTRPSEQYF
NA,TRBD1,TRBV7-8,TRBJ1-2,TGTGTCAGCAGCTTAGAGAGAGTTAGGACAGGGGGTATCTATGGCTACACCTTC,CVSSLERVRTGGIYGYTF
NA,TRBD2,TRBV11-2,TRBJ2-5,TGTGCCAGCAGCTTAGACGGTCTTCGCGGACTAGCGGGGGGGATCCAAGAGACCCAGTACTTC,CASSLDGLRGLAGGIQETQYF
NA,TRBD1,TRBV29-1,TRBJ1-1,TGCAGCGGGGGGACAGGGCCGAACACTGAAGCTTTCTTT,CSGGTGPNTEAFF
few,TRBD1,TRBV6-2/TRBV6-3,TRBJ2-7,TGTGCCAGCAGTTTGCCGGGACAGTCCACCTACGAGCAGTACTTC,CASSLPGQSTYEQYF
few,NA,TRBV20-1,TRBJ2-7,TGCAGCCGGTCGGGGCGGGGGCCCGCCGAGCAGTACTTC,CSRSGRGPAEQYF
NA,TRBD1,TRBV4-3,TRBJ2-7,TGCGCCAGCAGCCTTCACGGACAGGGTGCTTACGAGCAGTACTTC,CASSLHGQGAYEQYF
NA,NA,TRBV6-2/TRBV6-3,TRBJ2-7,TGTGCCAGCAGTTACTCGATAGAGTCCTACGAGCAGTACTTC,CASSYSIESYEQYF
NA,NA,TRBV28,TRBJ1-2,TGTGCCAGCAGAAGAACAGGGGGCTACACCTTC,CASRRTGGYTF
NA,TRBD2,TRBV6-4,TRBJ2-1,TGTGCCAGCAGTGTTACTAGCGGGGGAAACTACAATGAGCAGTTCTTC,CASSVTSGGNYNEQFF
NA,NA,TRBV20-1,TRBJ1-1,TGCAGTATTCAGGGGTTTTCGAACACTGAAGCTTTCTTT,CSIQGFSNTEAFF
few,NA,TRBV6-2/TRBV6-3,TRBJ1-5,TGTGCCAGCACCGAAGTGGGCCGCGGTCAGCCCCAGCATTTT,CASTEVGRGQPQHF
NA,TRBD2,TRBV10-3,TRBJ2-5,TGTGCCATCAGTGGTAGCGGGGGGTCCCAAGAGACCCAGTACTTC,CAISGSGGSQETQYF
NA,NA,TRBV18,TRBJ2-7,TGTGCCAGCTCACTAGCGGAAAGCTCCTACAAGCAGTACTTC,CASSLAESSYKQYF
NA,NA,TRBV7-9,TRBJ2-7,TGTGCCAGCAGCTTACTGCGGGTGTATGAGGGCGAGCAGTACTTC,CASSLLRVYEGEQYF
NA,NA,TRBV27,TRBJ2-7,TGTGCCAGCAGTTTTTGGCAGGGTTCCTACGAGCAGTACTTC,CASSFWQGSYEQYF
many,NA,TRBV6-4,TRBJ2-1,TGTGCCGGAGGGACAGACAATGAGCAGTTCTTC,CAGGTDNEQFF
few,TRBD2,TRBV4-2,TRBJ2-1,TGTGCCAGCAGCCAAGATGCGAGCCTAGCGGGGGACCCCAACTACAATGAGCAGTTCTTC,CASSQDASLAGDPNYNEQFF
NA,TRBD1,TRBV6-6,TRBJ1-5,TGTGCCAGCAGTTCTGGACAGGGGTTTTTACAGCCCCAGCATTTT,CASSSGQGFLQPQHF
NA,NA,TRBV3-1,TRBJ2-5,TGTGCCAGCAGCCCCGTAGGGGTTCGGTCGGAGACCCAGTACTTC,CASSPVGVRSETQYF
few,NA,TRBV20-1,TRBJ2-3,TGCAGTGCTAGACGGGACTTCACAGATACGCAGTATTTT,CSARRDFTDTQYF
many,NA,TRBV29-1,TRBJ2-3,TGCAGCGTTGCAGGGGTGCTGGTCACAGATACGCAGTATTTT,CSVAGVLVTDTQYF
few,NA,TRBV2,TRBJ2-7,TGTGCCAGCAGAAGTCACGAGCAGTACTTC,CASRSHEQYF
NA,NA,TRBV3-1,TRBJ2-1,TGTGCCAGCAGCCATCCCCGGACGGCATCGGACAATGAGCAGTTCTTC,CASSHPRTASDNEQFF
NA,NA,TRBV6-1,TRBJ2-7,TGTGCCAGCAGAGAGAATTCAGGACGCGCCTTGGGGGCCTACGAGCAGTACTTC,CASRENSGRALGAYEQYF
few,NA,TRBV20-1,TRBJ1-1,TGCAGTGCTAGTAGGCAGATCTTGAACACTGAAGCTTTCTTT,CSASRQILNTEAFF
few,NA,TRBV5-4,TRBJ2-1,TGTGCCAGCAGCTTGGCTGGACAGAGATACAATGAGCAGTTCTTC,CASSLAGQRYNEQFF
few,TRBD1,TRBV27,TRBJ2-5,TGTGCCAGCAGTTTAACAGGGGTCGGAGAGACCCAGTACTTC,CASSLTGVGETQYF
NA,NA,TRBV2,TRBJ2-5,TGTGCCAGCACGGATTGGCGGTGGGGCCAAGAGACCCAGTACTTC,CASTDWRWGQETQYF
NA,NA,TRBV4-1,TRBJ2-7,TGCGCCAGCAGCCAGATAACCAGCTCCTACGAGCAGTACTTC,CASSQITSSYEQYF
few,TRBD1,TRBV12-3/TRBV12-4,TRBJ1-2,TGTGCCAGCAGCCCTACAGGGGGCGCTGGCTACACCTTC,CASSPTGGAGYTF
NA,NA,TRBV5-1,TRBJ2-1,TGCGCCAGCGGGCCCGGTGGCTTCTACAATGAGCAGTTCTTC,CASGPGGFYNEQFF
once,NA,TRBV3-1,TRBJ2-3,TGTGCCAGCAGCCAAGATCTAAGTCGAATCCAGTATTTT,CASSQDLSRIQYF
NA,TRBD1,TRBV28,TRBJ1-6,TGTGCCAGCAGTACGACAGGGGAAAATTCACCCCTCCACTTT,CASSTTGENSPLHF
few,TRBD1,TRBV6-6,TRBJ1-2,TGTGCCAGCAGTTCGACAGGGCGCCTGGGCTACACCTTC,CASSSTGRLGYTF
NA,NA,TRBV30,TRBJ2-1,TGTGCCTGGAGTGCCACCTTGACCAGCTCCTACAATGAGCAGTTCTTC,CAWSATLTSSYNEQFF
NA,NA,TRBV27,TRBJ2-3,TGTGCCAGCAGTCCCCATAGCACAGATACGCAGTATTTT,CASSPHSTDTQYF
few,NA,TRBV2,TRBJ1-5,TGTGCCAGCAAAATTGCAGGGGAGAGCAATCAGCCCCAGCATTTT,CASKIAGESNQPQHF
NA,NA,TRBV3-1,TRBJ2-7,TGTGCCAGCAGCCAATCATCCGGGGCCTCCTACGAGCAGTACTTC,CASSQSSGASYEQYF
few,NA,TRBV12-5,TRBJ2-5,TGTGCTAGCGCCGAGGACCAGTACCAAGAGACCCAGTACTTC,CASAEDQYQETQYF
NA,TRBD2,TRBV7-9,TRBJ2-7,TGTGCCAGCACTACGTCCCCAGCGGGAGGTCACTGGGGCTACGAGCAGTACTTC,CASTTSPAGGHWGYEQYF
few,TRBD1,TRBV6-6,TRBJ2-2,TGTGCCAGCAGTCTCGGACAGGGGGCGGGCACCGGGGAGCTGTTTTTT,CASSLGQGAGTGELFF